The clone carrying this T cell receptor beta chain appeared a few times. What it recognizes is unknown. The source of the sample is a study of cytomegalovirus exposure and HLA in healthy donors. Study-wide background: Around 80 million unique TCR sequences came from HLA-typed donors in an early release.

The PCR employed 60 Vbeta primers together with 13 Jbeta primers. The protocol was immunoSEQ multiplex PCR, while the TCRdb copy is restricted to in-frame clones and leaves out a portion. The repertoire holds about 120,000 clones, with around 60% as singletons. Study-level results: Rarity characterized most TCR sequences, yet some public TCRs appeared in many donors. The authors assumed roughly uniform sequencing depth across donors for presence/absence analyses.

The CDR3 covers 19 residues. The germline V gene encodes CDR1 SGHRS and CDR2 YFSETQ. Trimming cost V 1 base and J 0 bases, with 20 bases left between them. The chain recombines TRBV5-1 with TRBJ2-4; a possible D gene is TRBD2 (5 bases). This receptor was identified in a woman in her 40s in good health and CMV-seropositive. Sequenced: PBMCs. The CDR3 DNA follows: TGCGCCAGCAGCTTGTTACCAAGACTAACCGCTTTAGCCAAAAACATTCAGTACTTC. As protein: CASSLLPRLTALAKNIQYF.